These 21 T cell receptor beta chains share one sample of origin, sequenced in a study of Tregs in tolerant kidney transplant recipients (dated by TCRdb to between 2018 and 2021). Read against the paper, the sample's time point label means: blood sample drawn before combined kidney and bone marrow transplant. Receptor libraries were prepared by the immunoSEQ multiplex PCR assay. TCRdb limited this immuneACCESS table to in-frame rearrangements with V and J called. A share of clones is missing; checked studies link under half to unresolved V genes, and the rest is unexplained. In this sample the table shows about 110,000 clones, 90% of which occur a single time. 0.34% of the sample belongs to the ten largest clones. The specimen comprised CD4+ T cells from blood, sampled before the transplant. Receptor source: a human donor who received a combined kidney and bone marrow transplant.

The chain carries TRBV7-9 and TRBJ1-3; D gene uncertain. The CDR3 has 17 residues. With 6 bases removed from V and 1 base from J, the gap between germline ends came to 19 bases. Germline V gene data show CDR1 as SEHNR and CDR2 as FQNEAQ (reference sequence). The CDR3 loop reads CASRALRSPSSGNTIYF. The CDR3 nucleotides are TGTGCCAGCAGAGCCTTACGGTCCCCAAGTTCTGGAAACACCATATATTTT. Filled out from reference TRBV7-9 and TRBJ1-3, the complete variable domain reads DTGVSQNPRHKITKRGQNVTFRCDPISEHNRLYWYRQTLGQGPEFLTYFQNEAQLEKSRLLSDRFSAERPKGSFSTLEIQRTEQGDSAMYLCASRALRSPSSGNTIYFGEGSWLTVV.

The rearrangement uses TRBV10-3 and TRBJ2-7, with D hard to call. Trimming stripped 3 bases from V and 0 bases from J, with 15 bases between. Germline assignment: CDR1 ENHRY and CDR2 SYGVKD. This CDR3 is built from 16 residues. In DNA, the CDR3 is TGTGCCATCAGTGACCACGGCACGAGGAGCTCCTACGAGCAGTACTTC. Protein product: CAISDHGTRSSYEQYF.

Only a few counts were recorded for this clone. V and J are TRBV29-1 and TRBJ1-2; D possibly corresponds to TRBD1 (6 bases). Germline V gene data show CDR1 as SQVTM and CDR2 as ANQGSEA. This CDR3 spans 15 amino acids. The V end was cut by 4 bases, the J end by 8 bases, with 23 bases between. The CDR3 loop reads CSVGQGFQGQSGYTF. Written as DNA, the CDR3 is TGCAGCGTTGGGCAAGGGTTCCAGGGGCAGAGCGGCTACACCTTC. Together with reference TRBV29-1 and TRBJ1-2, the CDR3 gives the full variable domain: SAVISQKPSRDICQRGTSLTIQCQVDSQVTMMFWYRQQPGQSLTLIATANQGSEATYESGFVIDKFPISRPNLTFSTLTVSNMSPEDSSIYLCSVGQGFQGQSGYTFGSGTRLTVV.

The chain has TRBV27 and TRBJ2-5; D perhaps matches TRBD1 (7 bases). V was pared by 6 bases and J by 4 bases, with 15 bases between. The CDR3 loop spans 14 amino acids. Germline loops: CDR1 MNHEY, CDR2 SMNVEV (reference sequence). The CDR3 protein is CASSRQGGRETQYF. The DNA of the CDR3 is TGTGCCAGCAGCCGACAGGGAGGTAGAGAGACCCAGTACTTC.

This chain joins TRBV19 and TRBJ1-1; D is unresolved. The CDR3 covers 11 residues. V gave up 9 bases and J gave up 5 bases, with 10 bases separating them. Looked up from germline, CDR1 is LNHDA and CDR2 is SQIVND (reference sequence). In nucleotides, the CDR3 is TGTGCCAGCGGGAGGCAAACTGAAGCTTTCTTT. It specifies CASGRQTEAFF.

V usage is TRBV28 and J usage is TRBJ2-1, with 9 bases matching TRBD1. Losses at the gene ends were 6 bases for V and 6 bases for J; bases not matched to a gene: 12. Looked up from germline, CDR1 is MDHEN and CDR2 is SYDVKM. The CDR3 has 16 amino acids. CDR3 sequence (DNA): TGTGCCAGCAGCTTCGGCGGGACAGGGTCCGGCAATGAGCAGTTCTTC. It specifies CASSFGGTGSGNEQFF. Full variable domain (rest looked up from reference TRBV28 and TRBJ2-1): DVKVTQSSRYLVKRTGEKVFLECVQDMDHENMFWYRQDPGLGLRLIYFSYDVKMKEKGDIPEGYSVSREKKERFSLILESASTNQTSMYLCASSFGGTGSGNEQFFGPGTRLTVL.

This clone was seen once. The gene calls are TRBV5-4 and TRBJ2-2; 13 positions match TRBD2. The CDR3 spans 17 residues. Germline CDR1 is SGHNT and CDR2 is YYREEE (reference sequence). Trimming took 4 bases from V and 7 from J; bases not matched to a gene: 10. The CDR3 region has the DNA TGTGCCAGCAGCCGACAACTAGCGGGGGGGACGGTCGGGGAGCTGTTTTTT. Translation: CASSRQLAGGTVGELFF.

The CDR3, as DNA: TGTGCCAGCAGCCATACCACTAGCGGCTACTCCTACGAGCAGTACTTC. This sequence encodes CASSHTTSGYSYEQYF. The chain carries TRBV5-6 and TRBJ2-7; 8 bases line up with TRBD2. Unmatched junction bases numbered 9, after V lost 4 bases and J lost 0 bases. Looked up from germline, CDR1 is SGHDT and CDR2 is YYEEEE. The CDR3 length is 16 residues.

The gene calls are TRBV18 and TRBJ1-4; possible D gene TRBD1, 5 bases. V gave up 4 bases and J gave up 7 bases, with 10 bases separating them. The CDR3 contains 13 residues. The germline V gene encodes CDR1 KGHSH and CDR2 LQKENI. Here the CDR3 reads CASSQGHGEKLFF. The CDR3 DNA reads as TGTGCCAGCTCACAGGGGCATGGTGAAAAACTGTTTTTT.

The chain employs TRBV6-6 and TRBJ2-1; 13 nucleotides match TRBD2. Germline V gene data show CDR1 as MNHNY and CDR2 as SVGAGI (reference sequence). This CDR3 spans 16 amino acids. Germline trimming cut 4 bases from V and 6 bases from J; bases unmatched to any gene: 6. In DNA, the CDR3 is TGTGCCAGCAGTTCAAGGACTAGCGGGAGATCCAATGAGCAGTTCTTC. Protein: CASSSRTSGRSNEQFF.

The chain couples TRBV7-8 to TRBJ2-1; D uncertain. Looked up from germline, CDR1 is SGHVS and CDR2 is FQNEAQ. V lost 5 bases, J lost 0 bases, and 11 bases lay in between. The CDR3 is made up of 15 amino acids. CDR3 nucleotide sequence: TGTGCCAGCAGCAAATCTACGGGCTCCTACAATGAGCAGTTCTTC. It encodes CASSKSTGSYNEQFF.

The genes are TRBV7-9 and TRBJ2-1, with 14 bases fitting TRBD2. This CDR3 contains 17 residues. Germline V lookup: CDR1 SEHNR, CDR2 FQNEAQ (reference sequence). Trimming cost V 6 bases and J 7 bases; bases outside gene matches: 11. In DNA form, the CDR3 reads TGTGCCAGCAGTCGTGGAACGGGACTAGCGGGAGAAAATGAGCAGTTCTTC. Residues: CASSRGTGLAGENEQFF.

The CDR3 DNA sequence: TGTGCCATCAGTGAGTCGGGACAGCCTAATGAAAAACTGTTTTTT. Encoded protein: CAISESGQPNEKLFF. The rearrangement joins TRBV10-3 to TRBJ1-4, with TRBD1 identical over 7 bases. V lost 0 bases and J lost 3; bases outside the gene matches: 1. Germline loops: CDR1 ENHRY, CDR2 SYGVKD. This CDR3 is built from 15 residues.

The chain links TRBV5-1 to TRBJ1-1; 8 bases are shared with TRBD1. This CDR3 spans 15 amino acids. With V trimmed by 4 bases and J by 1 base, 6 bases remained unmatched. CDR1 and CDR2 (germline): SGHRS, YFSETQ. CDR3 nucleotides: TGCGCCAGCAGCACCGGTGGGACAGGGAACACTGAAGCTTTCTTT. Translating it yields CASSTGGTGNTEAFF. Full variable domain (rest looked up from reference TRBV5-1 and TRBJ1-1): KAGVTQTPRYLIKTRGQQVTLSCSPISGHRSVSWYQQTPGQGLQFLFEYFSETQRNKGNFPGRFSGRQFSNSRSEMNVSTLELGDSALYLCASSTGGTGNTEAFFGQGTRLTVV.

V is TRBV27 and J is TRBJ2-7, with D maybe TRBD1 (6 bases). The germline V gene encodes CDR1 MNHEY and CDR2 SMNVEV (reference sequence). Trimming took 5 bases from V and 3 from J, leaving 14 bases between them. CDR3 size: 14 residues. CDR3 nucleotide sequence: TGTGCCAGCAGTCCCCGGGACACATACTACGAGCAGTACTTC. As protein: CASSPRDTYYEQYF.

The chain has TRBV4-2 and TRBJ2-3, with TRBD2 identical over 8 bases. Germline-derived CDR1 and CDR2 are LGHNA and YNFKEQ. The junction had 5 bases not matched to a gene; V was cut back by 0 bases and J by 6 bases. The CDR3 covers 15 residues. This CDR3 is CASSQDGGAWDTQYF. As DNA, the CDR3 is TGTGCCAGCAGCCAAGACGGGGGGGCTTGGGATACGCAGTATTTT.

The chain joins TRBV12-5 to TRBJ2-5, with TRBD2 as a possible D gene (5 bases). The CDR3 covers 12 residues. The germline CDR1 and CDR2 sequences are LGHNT and FRNRAP. The CDR3 coding sequence is TGTATTCGACGGCGGAGGTCAGAGACCCAGTACTTC. Amino acid sequence: CIRRRRSETQYF.

V usage is TRBV12-5 and J usage is TRBJ2-1, with no clear D. The CDR3 runs 16 residues. The V gene's germline CDR1 is LGHNT and CDR2 FRNRAP. V was clipped by 1 base and J by 3 bases, with 13 bases between them. This CDR3 reads CASGLGLGLDYNEQFF. DNA of the CDR3: TGTGCTAGTGGTTTGGGCCTCGGGTTAGACTACAATGAGCAGTTCTTC. Full variable domain (outside the CDR3, taken from reference TRBV12-5 and TRBJ2-1): DARVTQTPRHKVTEMGQEVTMRCQPILGHNTVFWYRQTMMQGLELLAYFRNRAPLDDSGMPKDRFSAEMPDATLATLKIQPSEPRDSAVYFCASGLGLGLDYNEQFFGPGTRLTVL.

The chain links TRBV21-1 to TRBJ1-2; the DNA was not compared with TRBD1, the D call given in the table. TRBV21-1 is a recognized pseudogene. The CDR3 contains 19 residues. The CDR3 region is CASSKGLGQHRESNYGYTF. CDR3 DNA: TGTGCCAGCAGCAAGGGCCTTGGGCAACACAGGGAGAGTAACTATGGCTACACCTTC.

The chain recombines TRBV4-3 with TRBJ1-2; no reliable D call. Germline V gives CDR1 LGHNA, CDR2 YSLEER. The CDR3 is made up of 15 amino acids. Trimming removed 1 base at V and 0 bases at J, with 9 bases between. The CDR3, as DNA: TGCGCCAGCAGCCAAGGGAGCCCAGCTAACTATGGCTACACCTTC. It specifies CASSQGSPANYGYTF.

V usage is TRBV11-3 and J usage is TRBJ2-3; 10 bases match TRBD2. V shed 4 bases, J shed 0 bases, and the junction held 1 base outside the gene matches. Germline CDR1 SGHNT, CDR2 YENEEA. This CDR3 contains 15 residues. The CDR3 sequence: CASSSGLASTDTQYF. The CDR3 coding sequence is TGTGCCAGCAGCTCGGGACTAGCGAGCACAGATACGCAGTATTTT.